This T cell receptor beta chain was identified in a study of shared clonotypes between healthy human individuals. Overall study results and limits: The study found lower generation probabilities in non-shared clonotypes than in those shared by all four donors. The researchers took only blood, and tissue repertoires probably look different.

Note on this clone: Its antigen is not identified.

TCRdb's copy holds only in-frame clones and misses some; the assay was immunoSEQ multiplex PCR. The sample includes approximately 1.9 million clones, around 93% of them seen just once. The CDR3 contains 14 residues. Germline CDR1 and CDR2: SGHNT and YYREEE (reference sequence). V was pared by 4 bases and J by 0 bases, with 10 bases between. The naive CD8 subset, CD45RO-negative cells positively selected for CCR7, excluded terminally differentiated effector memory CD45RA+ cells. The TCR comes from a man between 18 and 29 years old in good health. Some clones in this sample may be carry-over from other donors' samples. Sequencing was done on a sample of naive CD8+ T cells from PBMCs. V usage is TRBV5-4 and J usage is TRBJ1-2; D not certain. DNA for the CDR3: TGTGCCAGCAGCACCCTGGGAGCTAACTATGGCTACACCTTC. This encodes CASSTLGANYGYTF.